A selection of T cell receptor beta chains follows, all from one sample in a study of shared clonotypes between healthy human individuals. The assay was immunoSEQ multiplex PCR, and TCRdb's table has in-frame clones only and misses some. The sample has just over 2,000,000 clones, about 95% seen once. Material: naive CD8+ T cells sorted from blood. The receptor source for this set is a man between 18 and 35 years old in good health. Each CDR3 is given with its conserved first and last residue. A D gene is named only where the DNA matches it firmly. The size of a clone is reported for some rows only, either as once, few or many, or as a class for expanded clones.

CDR3 length	V gene	J gene	clone size	D gene	CDR3 protein	CDR3 DNA
13	TRBV27	TRBJ2-1	.	.	CASTYRGDNEQFF	TGTGCCAGCACCTATAGGGGGGACAATGAGCAGTTCTTC
13	TRBV29-1	TRBJ1-2	.	.	CSVEPTENYGYTF	TGCAGCGTTGAACCGACAGAAAACTATGGCTACACCTTC
17	TRBV4-1	TRBJ1-2	.	TRBD1	CASSQDATGGTNYGYTF	TGCGCCAGCAGCCAGGATGCGACAGGGGGCACCAACTATGGCTACACCTTC
14	TRBV28	TRBJ1-2	.	.	CASTPQDSYYGYTF	TGTGCCAGCACCCCTCAAGACAGCTACTATGGCTACACCTTC
17	TRBV28	TRBJ2-7	.	.	CASSFSPRDVYSYEQYF	TGTGCCAGCAGTTTTAGCCCCCGGGACGTATACTCCTACGAGCAGTACTTC
14	TRBV4-1	TRBJ2-7	.	.	CASSQGWSAHEQYF	TGCGCCAGCAGCCAAGGGTGGTCCGCCCACGAGCAGTACTTC
15	TRBV6-5	TRBJ2-1	.	.	CASSYSLGIYNEQFF	TGTGCCAGCAGTTACTCGCTGGGGATCTACAATGAGCAGTTCTTC
18	TRBV13	TRBJ2-3	.	.	CASSLGEAGRSSTDTQYF	TGTGCCAGCAGCTTAGGCGAGGCGGGGCGTTCTAGCACAGATACGCAGTATTTT
13	TRBV6-1	TRBJ2-7	.	TRBD1	CASLNGQGDEQYF	TGTGCCAGCCTCAACGGACAGGGGGACGAGCAGTACTTC
17	TRBV15	TRBJ2-7	.	.	CATSRGMGAQGSYEQYF	TGTGCCACCAGCAGAGGTATGGGGGCGCAAGGGTCCTACGAGCAGTACTTC
15	TRBV27	TRBJ2-7	.	TRBD2	CASSITGGGKYEQYF	TGTGCCAGCAGTATTACTGGCGGGGGAAAATACGAGCAGTACTTC
14	TRBV9	TRBJ1-4	.	.	CASPPGRTNEKLFF	TGTGCCAGTCCCCCTGGCCGTACTAATGAAAAACTGTTTTTT
14	TRBV7-8	TRBJ2-3	.	.	CASSHGLSTDTQYF	TGTGCCAGCAGCCACGGACTCAGCACAGATACGCAGTATTTT
14	TRBV5-4	TRBJ2-3	.	TRBD1	CASSFQGGTDTQYF	TGTGCCAGCAGCTTTCAGGGGGGCACAGATACGCAGTATTTT
20	TRBV9	TRBJ2-3	.	TRBD2	CASSNPEGTSGGASTDTQYF	TGTGCCAGCAGCAATCCAGAGGGGACTAGCGGGGGGGCCAGCACAGATACGCAGTATTTT
16	TRBV27	TRBJ2-3	.	TRBD1	CASSSAGTESSDTQYF	TGTGCCAGCAGTTCCGCCGGGACAGAGTCGTCAGATACGCAGTATTTT
14	TRBV7-9	TRBJ1-1	.	.	CASSLGYTNTEAFF	TGTGCCAGCAGCTTAGGTTATACGAACACTGAAGCTTTCTTT
15	TRBV30	TRBJ2-7	.	.	CAWSVSPGSGYEQYF	TGTGCCTGGAGTGTATCCCCCGGGAGTGGGTACGAGCAGTACTTC
13	TRBV14	TRBJ2-7	.	.	CASSPNGAAEQYF	TGTGCCAGCAGCCCTAACGGGGCTGCGGAGCAGTACTTC
16	TRBV4-1	TRBJ1-4	.	.	CASSPRSGATNEKLFF	TGCGCCAGCAGCCCGAGAAGTGGAGCAACTAATGAAAAACTGTTTTTT
15	TRBV7-9	TRBJ1-3	.	.	CASSLGLTSGNTIYF	TGTGCCAGCAGCTTAGGGCTAACCTCTGGAAACACCATATATTTT
14	TRBV10-1	TRBJ2-7	.	.	CASIKSTGTYEQYF	TGCGCCAGCATTAAGTCCACGGGCACCTACGAGCAGTACTTC
15	TRBV7-6	TRBJ1-1	.	.	CASSLVKGSNTEAFF	TGTGCCAGCAGCTTAGTGAAGGGAAGCAACACTGAAGCTTTCTTT
13	TRBV6-5	TRBJ2-7	.	.	CASRPWEDYEQYF	TGTGCCAGCAGGCCTTGGGAGGACTACGAGCAGTACTTC
13	TRBV11-2	TRBJ2-3	.	.	CATEAPWTDTQYF	TGTGCCACCGAGGCCCCTTGGACAGATACGCAGTATTTT
13	TRBV28	TRBJ2-7	.	.	CASSFRGAGEQYF	TGTGCCAGCAGTTTTCGGGGGGCGGGCGAGCAGTACTTC
14	TRBV30	TRBJ1-2	once	.	CAWRFDTGRSVYTF	TGTGCCTGGCGCTTCGACACAGGGAGATCAGTCTACACCTTC
15	TRBV11-2	TRBJ2-7	.	.	CASSFSSGNKGEQYF	TGTGCCAGCAGCTTTAGCTCCGGGAACAAAGGCGAGCAGTACTTC
15	TRBV7-6	TRBJ2-3	.	.	CASSPGTSSVDTQYF	TGTGCCAGCAGCCCCGGGACCAGCTCCGTGGATACGCAGTATTTT
13	TRBV30	TRBJ1-1	few	.	CAWSATANTEAFF	TGTGCCTGGAGTGCGACAGCTAACACTGAAGCTTTCTTT
17	TRBV6-1	TRBJ2-5	.	.	CASSENVLGALLETQYF	TGTGCCAGCAGTGAAAATGTTCTGGGGGCCCTTTTGGAGACCCAGTACTTC